These T cell receptor beta chains were read from a single sample in a study of shared clonotypes between healthy human individuals. The data were produced by immunoSEQ multiplex PCR, yet TCRdb's version contains in-frame clones alone and is incomplete. The sample shows nearly 1,000,000 clones, around three quarters of them seen only once. Sequenced input: memory CD4+ T cells sorted from blood. These receptors were taken from a man younger than 35 in good health. Each CDR3 is given without its conserved first and last residue.

V gene: TRBV6-1
J gene: TRBJ1-2
CDR3 protein: ASSVQGYGYT

V gene: TRBV9
J gene: TRBJ2-7
CDR3 protein: ASSVTAAGNSYEQY

V gene: TRBV7-3
J gene: TRBJ1-1
CDR3 protein: ASSLSGVTEAF

V gene: TRBV30
J gene: TRBJ2-3
CDR3 protein: AWSVNGGSLSTSTDTQY

V gene: TRBV11-2
J gene: TRBJ2-1
CDR3 protein: ASSLSRADNEQF

V gene: TRBV9
J gene: TRBJ1-1
CDR3 protein: ASSGSKDTEAF

V gene: TRBV6-5
J gene: TRBJ1-1
CDR3 protein: ASRPQGAGEAF

V gene: TRBV5-4
J gene: TRBJ1-4
CDR3 protein: ASSLAGPIREKLF

V gene: TRBV29-1
J gene: TRBJ1-2
CDR3 protein: SVGERRVGYGYT

V gene: TRBV25-1
J gene: TRBJ1-2
CDR3 protein: ASSESGVFYGYT

V gene: TRBV7-6
J gene: TRBJ2-1
CDR3 protein: ASSRGLAALGEQF

V gene: TRBV11-2
J gene: TRBJ2-7
CDR3 protein: ASSLGGQGSHEQY

V gene: TRBV7-9
J gene: TRBJ2-1
CDR3 protein: ASSLDEQF

V gene: TRBV7-2
J gene: TRBJ2-7
CDR3 protein: ASSPQREEQY

V gene: TRBV10-3
J gene: TRBJ2-1
CDR3 protein: ATADRVEYNEQF

V gene: TRBV5-6
J gene: TRBJ2-1
CDR3 protein: ASSYLAGALNEQF

V gene: TRBV5-1
J gene: TRBJ2-7
CDR3 protein: ASSSGGLAKYEQY

V gene: TRBV5-6
J gene: TRBJ2-2
CDR3 protein: ASSLTGGRNTGELF